This T cell receptor beta chain was profiled in a study of blood T cell repertoires in COVID-19. About the study: Sources were T cells, B-cell-depleted T cells, or PBMCs; the material itself was cDNA or gDNA.

Participants were placed into cohorts based on the clinical history they reported. This CDR3 region has 15 residues. V shed 2 bases and J shed 5 bases, with 12 bases lying between them. Germline CDR1 is SGHAT and CDR2 is FQDESV (reference sequence). Authors' data handling: For nucleated cells, counts were estimated from reference gene primer amplification. Generated by immunoSEQ multiplex PCR, the TCRdb table keeps only in-frame clones and is missing some. V, J and clone size derive from that table, while D and trimming were established from the DNA sequence. The table records roughly 180,000 clones, 82% of them present only once.

The V and J genes are TRBV11-1 and TRBJ1-4; D is ambiguous. Specimen: PBMCs or T cells enriched from blood (not recorded which). This TCR was recovered from a man aged 35 to 55 who had recovered from COVID-19. The CDR3 region is CASSLSGETNEKLFF. As DNA, the CDR3 is TGTGCCAGCAGCTTATCTGGGGAGACAAATGAAAAACTGTTTTTT.